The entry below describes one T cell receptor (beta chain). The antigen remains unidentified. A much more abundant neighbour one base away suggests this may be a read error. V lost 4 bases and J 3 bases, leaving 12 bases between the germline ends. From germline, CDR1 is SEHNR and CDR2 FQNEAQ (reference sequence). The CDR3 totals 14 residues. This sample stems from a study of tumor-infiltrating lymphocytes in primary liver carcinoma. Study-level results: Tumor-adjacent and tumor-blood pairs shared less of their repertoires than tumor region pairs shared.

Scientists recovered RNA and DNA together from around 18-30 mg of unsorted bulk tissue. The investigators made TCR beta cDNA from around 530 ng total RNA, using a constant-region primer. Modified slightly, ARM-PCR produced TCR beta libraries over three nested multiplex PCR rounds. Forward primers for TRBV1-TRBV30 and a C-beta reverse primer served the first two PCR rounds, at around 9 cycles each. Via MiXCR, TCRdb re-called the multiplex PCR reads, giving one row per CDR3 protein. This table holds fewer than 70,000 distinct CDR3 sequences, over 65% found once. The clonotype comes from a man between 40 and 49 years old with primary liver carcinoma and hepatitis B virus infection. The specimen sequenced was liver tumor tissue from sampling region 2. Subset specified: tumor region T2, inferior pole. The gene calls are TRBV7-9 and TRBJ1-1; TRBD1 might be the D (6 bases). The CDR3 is CASSSEQGDTEAFF. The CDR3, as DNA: TGTGCCAGCAGCTCAGAACAGGGTGACACTGAAGCTTTCTTT.